These T cell receptor beta chains were read from a single sample in a study of CD8+ T cells in alopecia areata. Assay: immunoSEQ multiplex PCR; the TCRdb copy retains only in-frame clones and omits some. The sample lists around 120,000 clones; about two fifths were seen once. Source material: CD4+ T cells sorted from blood. The source is a human donor with alopecia areata. Both conserved end residues are part of each CDR3. The D gene is left open where the match is weak. Part of the rows lack a size; the others show once, few, many or a class for expanded clones.

clone_size,d_call,v_call,j_call,cdr3_aa,cdr3_nt
few,NA,TRBV7-2,TRBJ2-7,CASRIPGGLREQYF,TGTGCCAGCAGGATCCCGGGCGGCCTTAGGGAGCAGTACTTC
few,TRBD2,TRBV29-1,TRBJ2-3,CSVVVGVLAGQGTDTQYF,TGCAGCGTTGTGGTCGGGGTCCTAGCGGGGCAGGGCACAGATACGCAGTATTTT
few,NA,TRBV28,TRBJ2-3,CATSTGVADTQYF,TGTGCCACCTCGACTGGAGTGGCAGATACGCAGTATTTT
NA,TRBD1,TRBV30,TRBJ2-6,CAWQPTGAGANVLTF,TGTGCCTGGCAACCAACAGGGGCTGGGGCCAACGTCCTGACTTTC
NA,NA,TRBV21-1,TRBJ2-7,CASSPWVEQVDSEGGEQYF,TGTGCCAGCAGCCCATGGGTAGAGCAGGTGGACTCGGAGGGTGGCGAGCAGTACTTC
NA,NA,TRBV28,TRBJ2-5,CASSLGLAQETQYF,TGTGCCAGCAGTTTAGGGCTAGCCCAAGAGACCCAGTACTTC
NA,NA,TRBV7-9,TRBJ2-7,CASSSGRDTRIYEQYF,TGTGCCAGCAGCAGCGGGCGGGACACAAGGATTTACGAGCAGTACTTC
NA,NA,TRBV29-1,TRBJ1-4,CSVIQDNEKLFF,TGCAGCGTGATACAGGATAATGAAAAACTGTTTTTT
few,NA,TRBV18,TRBJ2-2,CASIGLLNTGELFF,TGTGCCAGCATCGGACTCCTGAACACCGGGGAGCTGTTTTTT
few,TRBD2,TRBV11-2,TRBJ2-1,CASSGRLAGSYNEQFF,TGTGCCAGCAGCGGGCGACTAGCGGGCTCCTACAATGAGCAGTTCTTC
NA,NA,TRBV6-5,TRBJ1-1,CASSRPSLLEAFF,TGTGCCAGCAGCCGACCCTCCCTGCTCGAAGCTTTCTTT
NA,NA,TRBV2,TRBJ2-5,CASSDGSQAYLGTQYF,TGTGCCAGCAGTGACGGTAGCCAGGCCTACTTGGGGACCCAGTACTTC
NA,TRBD1,TRBV5-1,TRBJ2-1,CASSLPKGQGNEQFF,TGCGCCAGCAGCCTACCCAAGGGACAGGGTAATGAGCAGTTCTTC
NA,NA,TRBV29-1,TRBJ2-3,CRGVSTDTQYF,TGCAGGGGGGTTTCCACAGATACGCAGTATTTT
few,NA,TRBV7-2,TRBJ2-1,CASSFETSYNEQFF,TGTGCCAGCAGCTTCGAGACCTCCTACAATGAGCAGTTCTTC
NA,NA,TRBV9,TRBJ2-3,CASSVVSADTQYF,TGTGCCAGCAGCGTAGTGTCGGCAGATACGCAGTATTTT
NA,TRBD1,TRBV29-1,TRBJ2-7,CSVATGASYEQYF,TGCAGCGTTGCAACAGGGGCTAGCTACGAGCAGTACTTC
NA,NA,TRBV6-5,TRBJ2-2,CASSHNTGELFF,TGTGCCAGCAGTCATAACACCGGGGAGCTGTTTTTT
NA,TRBD2,TRBV7-2,TRBJ2-3,CASSLIGTTFTDTQYF,TGTGCCAGCAGCTTAATTGGGACTACCTTCACAGATACGCAGTATTTT
NA,NA,TRBV29-1,TRBJ2-5,CSVAEHQETQYF,TGCAGCGTTGCCGAACACCAAGAGACCCAGTACTTC